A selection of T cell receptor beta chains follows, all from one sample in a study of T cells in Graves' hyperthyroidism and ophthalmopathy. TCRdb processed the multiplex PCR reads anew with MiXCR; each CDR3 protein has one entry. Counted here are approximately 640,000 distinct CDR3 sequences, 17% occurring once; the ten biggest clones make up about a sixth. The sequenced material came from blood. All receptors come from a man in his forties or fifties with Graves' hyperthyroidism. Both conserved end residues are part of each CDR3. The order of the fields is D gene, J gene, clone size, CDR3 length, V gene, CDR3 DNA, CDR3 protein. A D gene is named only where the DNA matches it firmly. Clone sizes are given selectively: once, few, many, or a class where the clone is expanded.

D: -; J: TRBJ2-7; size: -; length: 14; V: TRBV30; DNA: TGTGCCTGGAGTCCCGAGATTAGATCCTACGAGCAGTACTTC; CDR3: CAWSPEIRSYEQYF
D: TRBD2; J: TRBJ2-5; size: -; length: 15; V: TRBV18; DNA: TGTGCCAGCTCACCACCTTATAGCGGGGGGGAGACCCAGTACTTC; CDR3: CASSPPYSGGETQYF
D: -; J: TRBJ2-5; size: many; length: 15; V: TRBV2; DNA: TGTGCCAGCAGTCGGGGCACTGAACGACAAGAGACCCAGTACTTC; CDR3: CASSRGTERQETQYF
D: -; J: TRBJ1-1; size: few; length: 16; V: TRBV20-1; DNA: TGCAGTGCTAGAACTCTGAGGGGAGGCGAGAACACTGAAGCTTTCTTT; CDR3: CSARTLRGGENTEAFF
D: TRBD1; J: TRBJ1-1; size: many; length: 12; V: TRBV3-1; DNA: TGTGCCATACAGGGGACGAACACTGAAGCTTTCTTT; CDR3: CAIQGTNTEAFF
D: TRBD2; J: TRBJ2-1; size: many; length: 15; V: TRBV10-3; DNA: TGTGCCATCAGTGACTTGGGACTAGCCTACAATGAGCAGTTCTTC; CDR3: CAISDLGLAYNEQFF
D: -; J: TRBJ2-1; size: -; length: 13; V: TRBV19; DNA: TGTGCCAGTAGTATCGGTAAAGACAATGAGCAGTTCTTC; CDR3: CASSIGKDNEQFF
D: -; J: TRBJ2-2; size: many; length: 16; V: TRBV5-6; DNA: TGTGCCAGCAGCTTGGCCCACGGGGTCAACACCGGGGAGCTGTTTTTT; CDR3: CASSLAHGVNTGELFF
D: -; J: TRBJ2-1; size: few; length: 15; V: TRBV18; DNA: TGTGCCAGCTCACCTCCGGACCAGCAGGACAATGAGCAGTTCTTC; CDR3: CASSPPDQQDNEQFF
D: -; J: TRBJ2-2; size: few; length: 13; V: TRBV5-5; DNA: TGTGCCAGCACCCGGAGGGGAGCCGGGGAGCTGTTTTTT; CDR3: CASTRRGAGELFF
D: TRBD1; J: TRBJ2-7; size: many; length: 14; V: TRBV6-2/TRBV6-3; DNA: TGTGCCAGCCTTCCCAAAGGGGGCCTCTACGAGCAGTACTTC; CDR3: CASLPKGGLYEQYF
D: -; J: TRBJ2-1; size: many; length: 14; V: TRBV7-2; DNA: TGTGCCAGCAGCTTAGTTCAGGGGCAGCATGAGCAGTTCTTC; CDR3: CASSLVQGQHEQFF
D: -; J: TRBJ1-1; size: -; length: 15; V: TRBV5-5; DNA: TGTGCCAGCAGCTTGTGGGGGAACAGTAACACTGAAGCTTTCTTT; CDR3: CASSLWGNSNTEAFF
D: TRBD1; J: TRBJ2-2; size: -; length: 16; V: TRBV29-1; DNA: TGCAGCGCCCTCGAGGCCGGACAGGCGAACACCGGGGAGCTGTTTTTT; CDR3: CSALEAGQANTGELFF
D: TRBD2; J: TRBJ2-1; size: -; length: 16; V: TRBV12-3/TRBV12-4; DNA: TGTGCCAGCAGCCGTTCCGGACTAGGCTTGGGCGTTGAGCAGTTCTTC; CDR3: CASSRSGLGLGVEQFF
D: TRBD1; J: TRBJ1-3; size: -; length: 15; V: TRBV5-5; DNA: TGTGCCAGCAGCTTGGACAGGGGTGATGGAAACACCATATATTTT; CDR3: CASSLDRGDGNTIYF
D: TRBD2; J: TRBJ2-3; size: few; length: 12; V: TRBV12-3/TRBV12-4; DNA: TGTGCCGGAGCGGGAGCTGAAGATACGCAGTATTTT; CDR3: CAGAGAEDTQYF
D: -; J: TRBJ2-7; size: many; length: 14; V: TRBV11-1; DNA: TGTGCCAGCAGCCTAGCTCAAAGCTCCTACGAGCAGTACTTC; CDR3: CASSLAQSSYEQYF
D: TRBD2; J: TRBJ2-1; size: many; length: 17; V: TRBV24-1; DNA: TGTGCCACCAGTGATTCTCGGCGGGAGGGCTCCTACAATGAGCAGTTCTTC; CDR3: CATSDSRREGSYNEQFF